This is a list of T cell receptor beta chains from one sample in a study of control samples from healthy donors and cancer patients. Assay: immunoSEQ multiplex PCR; the TCRdb copy retains only in-frame clones and omits some. The repertoire holds 80,000 to 100,000 clones, with more than 90% as singletons. Material: blood. The receptors stem from a human donor in good health. The donor label of this sample is uncertain. Both conserved end residues are part of each CDR3. The order of the fields is D gene, V gene, J gene, clone size, CDR3 protein, CDR3 DNA. A D gene is named only where the DNA matches it firmly. Size tells how often a clone was seen (once, few, many) or the class of an expanded clone, and some rows leave it out.

d_gene: -
v_gene: TRBV24-1
j_gene: TRBJ2-4
abundance: -
CDR3aa: CATSDWEENIQYF
CDR3nt: TGTGCCACCAGTGATTGGGAGGAAAACATTCAGTACTTC

d_gene: -
v_gene: TRBV28
j_gene: TRBJ2-7
abundance: -
CDR3aa: CASRSGYEQYF
CDR3nt: TGTGCCAGCAGATCGGGCTACGAGCAGTACTTC

d_gene: -
v_gene: TRBV25-1
j_gene: TRBJ1-2
abundance: -
CDR3aa: CASSGDRNGYTF
CDR3nt: TGTGCCAGCAGTGGAGACAGAAATGGCTACACCTTC

d_gene: -
v_gene: TRBV14
j_gene: TRBJ1-6
abundance: -
CDR3aa: CASSLAQGGPLHF
CDR3nt: TGTGCCAGCAGCCTCGCACAGGGAGGGCCCCTCCACTTT

d_gene: -
v_gene: TRBV5-4
j_gene: TRBJ2-1
abundance: -
CDR3aa: CASSLDRNNEQFF
CDR3nt: TGTGCCAGCAGCTTAGACAGGAACAATGAGCAGTTCTTC

d_gene: -
v_gene: TRBV19
j_gene: TRBJ2-4
abundance: -
CDR3aa: CASSFESGIQYF
CDR3nt: TGTGCCAGTAGTTTCGAGAGCGGCATTCAGTACTTC

d_gene: -
v_gene: TRBV5-5
j_gene: TRBJ1-1
abundance: -
CDR3aa: CASSFRDGIEAFF
CDR3nt: TGTGCCAGCAGCTTCCGGGACGGGATTGAAGCTTTCTTT

d_gene: TRBD1
v_gene: TRBV7-2
j_gene: TRBJ1-5
abundance: few
CDR3aa: CASSPQGANQPQHF
CDR3nt: TGTGCCAGCAGCCCACAGGGGGCAAATCAGCCCCAGCATTTT

d_gene: -
v_gene: TRBV3-1/TRBV3-2
j_gene: TRBJ1-2
abundance: -
CDR3aa: CASSQGADKSYGYTF
CDR3nt: TGTGCCAGCAGCCAAGGGGCCGACAAGTCCTATGGCTACACCTTC

d_gene: TRBD2
v_gene: TRBV7-9
j_gene: TRBJ2-1
abundance: -
CDR3aa: CASSFLAGAAYNEQFF
CDR3nt: TGTGCCAGCAGCTTTTTAGCGGGGGCCGCCTACAATGAGCAGTTCTTC